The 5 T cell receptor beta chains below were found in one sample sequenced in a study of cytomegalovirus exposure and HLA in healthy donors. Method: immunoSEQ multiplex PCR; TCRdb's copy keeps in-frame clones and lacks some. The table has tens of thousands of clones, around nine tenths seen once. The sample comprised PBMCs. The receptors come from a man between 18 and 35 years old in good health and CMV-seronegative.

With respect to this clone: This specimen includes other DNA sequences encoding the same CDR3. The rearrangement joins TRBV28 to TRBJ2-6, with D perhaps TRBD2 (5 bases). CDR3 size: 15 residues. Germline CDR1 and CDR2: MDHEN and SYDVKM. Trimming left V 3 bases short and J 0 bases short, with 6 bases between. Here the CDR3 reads CASSFGGSGANVLTF. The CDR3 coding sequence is TGTGCCAGCAGTTTCGGAGGCTCTGGGGCCAACGTCCTGACTTTC.

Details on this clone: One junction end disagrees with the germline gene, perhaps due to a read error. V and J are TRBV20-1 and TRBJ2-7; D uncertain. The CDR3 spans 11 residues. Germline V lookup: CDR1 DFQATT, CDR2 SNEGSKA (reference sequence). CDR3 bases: TGCAGTGCTCCGAACTCGCGCAGACTGAACTTC. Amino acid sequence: CSAPNSRRLNF.

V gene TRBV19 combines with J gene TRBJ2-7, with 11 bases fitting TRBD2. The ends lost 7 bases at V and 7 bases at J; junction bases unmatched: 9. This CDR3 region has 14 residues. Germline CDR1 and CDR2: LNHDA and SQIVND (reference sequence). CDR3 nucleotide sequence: TGTGCCAGTAAACTAGCGGGAGAAGGAAATGAGCAGTACTTC. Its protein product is CASKLAGEGNEQYF.

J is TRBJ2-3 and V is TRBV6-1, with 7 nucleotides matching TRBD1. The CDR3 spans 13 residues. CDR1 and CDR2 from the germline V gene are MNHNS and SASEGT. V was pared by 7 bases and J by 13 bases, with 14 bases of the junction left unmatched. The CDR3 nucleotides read TGTGCCAGCAACCTTTCCAACAGGGGCCCGGAGTATTTT. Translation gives CASNLSNRGPEYF.

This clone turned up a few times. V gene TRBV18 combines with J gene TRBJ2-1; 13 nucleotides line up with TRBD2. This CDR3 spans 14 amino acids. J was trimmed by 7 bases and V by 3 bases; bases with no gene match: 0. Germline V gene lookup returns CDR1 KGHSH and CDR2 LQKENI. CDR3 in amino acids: CASSPTSGRNEQFF. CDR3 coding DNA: TGTGCCAGCTCACCGACTAGCGGGAGGAATGAGCAGTTCTTC. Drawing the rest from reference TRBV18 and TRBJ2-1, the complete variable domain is NAGVMQNPRHLVRRRGQEARLRCSPMKGHSHVYWYRQLPEEGLKFMVYLQKENIIDESGMPKERFSAEFPKEGPSILRIQQVVRGDSAAYFCASSPTSGRNEQFFGPGTRLTVL.